This T cell receptor beta chain was retrieved from a study of shared clonotypes between healthy human individuals. In its sample, this clone was seen a few times. Within the sample, other DNA sequences also encode this same CDR3. The authors' processing: ImmunoSEQ supplied junction-only sequences lacking quality scores, so filtering was different. Measured with immunoSEQ multiplex PCR; TCRdb has only the in-frame clones, and not every one. That table gives V, J and clone size, and the DNA gave D and trimming. The table lists about 680,000 clones, roughly 94% of them singletons. Terminally differentiated effector memory CD45RA+ cells were left out of the naive CD8 fraction, which was CD45RO-negative and positively selected for CCR7. Those who donated, Caucasian adults without exception, all lived in Nashville, Tennessee. The CDR3 is made up of 13 amino acids. The ends lost 5 bases at V and 3 bases at J; junction bases unmatched: 3. Germline CDR1 and CDR2: MNHEY and SMNVEV (reference sequence).

Sequenced input: naive CD8+ T cells sorted from blood. The source of this sequence is a man under 40 in good health. This sequence joins TRBV27 and TRBJ2-7; 8 bases align to TRBD1. CDR3 sequence reads: CASSPGQGYEQYF. The DNA of the CDR3 is TGTGCCAGCAGTCCCGGACAGGGCTACGAGCAGTACTTC.